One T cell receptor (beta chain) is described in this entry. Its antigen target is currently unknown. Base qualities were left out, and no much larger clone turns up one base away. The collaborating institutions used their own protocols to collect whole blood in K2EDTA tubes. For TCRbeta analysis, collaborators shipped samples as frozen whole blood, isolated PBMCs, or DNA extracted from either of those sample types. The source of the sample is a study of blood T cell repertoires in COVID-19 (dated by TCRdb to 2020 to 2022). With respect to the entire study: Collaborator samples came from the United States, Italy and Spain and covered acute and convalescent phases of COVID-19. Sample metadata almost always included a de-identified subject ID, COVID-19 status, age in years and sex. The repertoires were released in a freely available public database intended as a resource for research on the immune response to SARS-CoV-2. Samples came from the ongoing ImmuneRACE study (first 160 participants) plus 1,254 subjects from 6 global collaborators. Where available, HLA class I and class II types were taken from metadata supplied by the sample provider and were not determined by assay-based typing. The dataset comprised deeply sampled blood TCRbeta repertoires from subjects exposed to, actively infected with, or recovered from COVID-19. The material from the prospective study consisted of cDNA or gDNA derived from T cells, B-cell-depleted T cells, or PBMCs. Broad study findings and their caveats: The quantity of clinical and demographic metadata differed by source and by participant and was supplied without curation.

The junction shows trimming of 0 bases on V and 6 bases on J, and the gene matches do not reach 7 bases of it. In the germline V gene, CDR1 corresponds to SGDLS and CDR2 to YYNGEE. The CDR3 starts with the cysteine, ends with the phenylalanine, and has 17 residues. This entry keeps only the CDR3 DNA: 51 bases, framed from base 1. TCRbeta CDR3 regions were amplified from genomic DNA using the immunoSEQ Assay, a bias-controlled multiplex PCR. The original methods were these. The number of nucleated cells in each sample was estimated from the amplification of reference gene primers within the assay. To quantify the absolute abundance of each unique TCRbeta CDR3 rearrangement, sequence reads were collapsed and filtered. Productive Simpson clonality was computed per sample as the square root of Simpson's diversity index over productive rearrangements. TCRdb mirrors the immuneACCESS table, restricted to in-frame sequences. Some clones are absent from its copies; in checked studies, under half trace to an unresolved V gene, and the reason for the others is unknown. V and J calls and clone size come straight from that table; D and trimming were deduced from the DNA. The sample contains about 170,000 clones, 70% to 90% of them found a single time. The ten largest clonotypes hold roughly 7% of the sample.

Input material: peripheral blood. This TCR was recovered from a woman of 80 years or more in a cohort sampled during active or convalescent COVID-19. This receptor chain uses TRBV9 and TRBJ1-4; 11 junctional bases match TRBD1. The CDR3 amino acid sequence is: CASSVGRTGGLDEKLFF. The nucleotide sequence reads TGTGCCAGCAGCGTAGGTCGGACAGGGGGCTTGGATGAAAAACTGTTTTTT.